Presented here are 6 T cell receptor beta chains from one specimen sequenced in a study of cytomegalovirus exposure and HLA in healthy donors. Vbeta (60) and Jbeta (13) primers were used in the PCR. Profiling relied on immunoSEQ multiplex PCR, and the TCRdb table lists in-frame clones only, not all of them. This table holds some 99,000 clones, 60% to 80% found once. The specimen was PBMCs. Receptors originate from a female donor in good health and CMV-seronegative.

V and J are TRBV7-9 and TRBJ2-1; D gene unclear. The germline V and J ends were trimmed by 5 bases and 2 bases, with 13 bases remaining between them. This CDR3 region has 15 residues. Germline V CDR1 and CDR2: SEHNR, FQNEAQ (reference sequence). DNA for the CDR3: TGTGCCAGCAGCCCACCCTCTCGAGCCTACAATGAGCAGTTCTTC. Its translation: CASSPPSRAYNEQFF.

The chain employs TRBV2 and TRBJ2-3, with 9 positions matching TRBD2. Germline loops: CDR1 SNHLY, CDR2 FYNNEI. The V gene end was trimmed by 6 bases and the J gene end by 5 bases; junction bases not matched to a gene: 12. The length of the CDR3 is 16 residues. CDR3 in amino acids: CASRGPGGRAEDTQYF. The CDR3 DNA reads TGTGCCAGCAGGGGCCCGGGCGGGAGGGCTGAAGATACGCAGTATTTT.

The chain uses TRBV5-4 and TRBJ2-4; the D gene is possibly TRBD1 (5 bases). The CDR3 extends over 16 amino acids. V was cut by 0 bases and J by 1 base, with 11 bases left in between. The germline V gene encodes CDR1 SGHNT and CDR2 YYREEE (reference sequence). The CDR3 DNA is TGTGCCAGCAGCTTGGCTCGGGCAGGGGCCAAAAACATTCAGTACTTC. Translated, it gives CASSLARAGAKNIQYF.

On this clone: Distinct nucleotide sequences in the sample also encode this CDR3. The V gene is TRBV5-6, the J gene TRBJ2-1; 13 bases match TRBD2. V was clipped by 4 bases and J by 4 bases; unmatched bases: 2. Germline V CDR1 and CDR2: SGHDT, YYEEEE. The CDR3 totals 15 residues. The CDR3, as DNA: TGTGCCAGCAGCGCGGGACTAGCGGGATACAATGAGCAGTTCTTC. This encodes CASSAGLAGYNEQFF.

This chain connects TRBV5-1 to TRBJ1-4, with a tentative D call TRBD1 (5 bases). V shed 4 bases and J shed 7 bases, with 11 bases lying between them. The V gene's germline CDR1 is SGHRS and CDR2 YFSETQ. The CDR3 runs 13 residues. CDR3 coding DNA: TGCGCCAGCAGCCGTGGGGGGGGTGAAAAACTGTTTTTT. It translates to CASSRGGGEKLFF.

Comments on this clone: This specimen includes other DNA sequences encoding the same CDR3. This sequence joins TRBV5-1 and TRBJ1-1; 7 bases are a match to TRBD1. This CDR3 has 14 amino acids. CDR1 SGHRS and CDR2 YFSETQ come from the germline V gene. J gave up 0 bases and V 5 bases, and 4 bases lay outside the gene matches. The CDR3 protein is CASSSTGLNTEAFF. The CDR3 nucleotides are TGCGCCAGCAGTTCGACAGGGCTGAACACTGAAGCTTTCTTT.